This TCR beta chain was obtained from a study of T cells in Graves' hyperthyroidism and ophthalmopathy. Lactation, pregnancy, other autoimmune disease or uncontrolled infection excluded patients. CDR1 is ENHRY, CDR2 SYGVKD, per germline. CDR3 size: 16 residues. Researchers amplified the TCR beta CDR3 regions from RNA transcripts. A set of HTBI primers served as the primers for a first-round RT-PCR of the TCR CDR3. TCRdb reprocessed the multiplex PCR reads via MiXCR and lists one record per CDR3 protein. Among 540,000 or so distinct CDR3 sequences listed, approximately 44% were seen once. The chain couples TRBV10-3 to TRBJ1-2, with a tentative D call TRBD1 (5 bases). The clonotype comes from an adult woman with Graves' disease, either hyperthyroidism or ophthalmopathy (not recorded which). Specimen: peripheral blood or thyroid tissue (not recorded which). CDR3 DNA sequence: TGTGCTTCCGGTGCTTTGAGGGGCAGAACAGACTATGGCTACACCTTC. Translation gives CASGALRGRTDYGYTF.